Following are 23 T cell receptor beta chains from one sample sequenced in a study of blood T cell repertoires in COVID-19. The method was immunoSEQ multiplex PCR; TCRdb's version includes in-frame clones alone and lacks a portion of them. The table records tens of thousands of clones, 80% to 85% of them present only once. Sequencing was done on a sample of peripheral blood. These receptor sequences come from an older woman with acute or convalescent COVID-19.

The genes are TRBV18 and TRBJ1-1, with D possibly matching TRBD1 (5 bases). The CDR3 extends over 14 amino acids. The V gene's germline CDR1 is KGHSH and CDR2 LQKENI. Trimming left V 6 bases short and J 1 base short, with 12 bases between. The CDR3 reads CASSRDSENTEAFF. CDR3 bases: TGTGCCAGCTCTCGTGACAGCGAGAACACTGAAGCTTTCTTT.

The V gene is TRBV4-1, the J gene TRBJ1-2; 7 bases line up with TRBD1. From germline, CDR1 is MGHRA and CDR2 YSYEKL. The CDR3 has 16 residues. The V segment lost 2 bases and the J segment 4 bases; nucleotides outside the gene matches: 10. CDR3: CASSQLGQILGYGYTF. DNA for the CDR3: TGCGCCAGCAGCCAATTGGGACAGATCTTGGGCTATGGCTACACCTTC.

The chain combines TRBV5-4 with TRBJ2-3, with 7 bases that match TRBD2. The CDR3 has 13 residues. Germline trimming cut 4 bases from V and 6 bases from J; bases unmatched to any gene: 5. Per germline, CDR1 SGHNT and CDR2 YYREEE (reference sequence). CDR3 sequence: CASSRAGWDTQYF. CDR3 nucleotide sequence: TGTGCCAGCAGCCGAGCGGGGTGGGATACGCAGTATTTT. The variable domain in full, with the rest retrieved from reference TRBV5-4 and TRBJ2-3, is ETGVTQSPTHLIKTRGQQVTLRCSSQSGHNTVSWYQQALGQGPQFIFQYYREEENGRGNFPPRFSGLQFPNYSSELNVNALELDDSALYLCASSRAGWDTQYFGPGTRLTVL.

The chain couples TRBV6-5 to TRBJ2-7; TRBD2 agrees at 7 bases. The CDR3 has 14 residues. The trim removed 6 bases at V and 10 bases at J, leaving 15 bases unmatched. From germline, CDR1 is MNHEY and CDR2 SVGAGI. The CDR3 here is CASSQAGREGRQYF. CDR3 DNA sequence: TGTGCCAGCAGCCAAGCGGGAAGGGAAGGGCGACAGTACTTC.

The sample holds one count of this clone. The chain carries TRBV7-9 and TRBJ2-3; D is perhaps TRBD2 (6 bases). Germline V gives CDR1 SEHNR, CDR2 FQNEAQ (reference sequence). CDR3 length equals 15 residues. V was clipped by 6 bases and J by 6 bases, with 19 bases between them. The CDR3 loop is CASSMRRTSPDTQYF. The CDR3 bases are TGTGCCAGCAGTATGAGGCGAACTAGCCCCGATACGCAGTATTTT.

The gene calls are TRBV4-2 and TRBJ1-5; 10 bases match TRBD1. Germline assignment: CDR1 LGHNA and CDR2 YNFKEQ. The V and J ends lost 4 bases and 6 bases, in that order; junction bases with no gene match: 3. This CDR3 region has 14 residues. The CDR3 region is CASSLGQGGQPQHF. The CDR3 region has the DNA TGTGCCAGCAGCCTCGGACAGGGGGGTCAGCCCCAGCATTTT.

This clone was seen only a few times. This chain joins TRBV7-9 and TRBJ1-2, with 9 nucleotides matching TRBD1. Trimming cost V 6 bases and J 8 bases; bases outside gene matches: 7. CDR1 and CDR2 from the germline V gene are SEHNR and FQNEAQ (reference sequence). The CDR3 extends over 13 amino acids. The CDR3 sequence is CASSYRQGEGYTF. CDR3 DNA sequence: TGTGCCAGCAGTTACCGACAGGGGGAAGGCTACACCTTC. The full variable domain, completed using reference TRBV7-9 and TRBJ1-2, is DTGVSQNPRHKITKRGQNVTFRCDPISEHNRLYWYRQTLGQGPEFLTYFQNEAQLEKSRLLSDRFSAERPKGSFSTLEIQRTEQGDSAMYLCASSYRQGEGYTFGSGTRLTVV.

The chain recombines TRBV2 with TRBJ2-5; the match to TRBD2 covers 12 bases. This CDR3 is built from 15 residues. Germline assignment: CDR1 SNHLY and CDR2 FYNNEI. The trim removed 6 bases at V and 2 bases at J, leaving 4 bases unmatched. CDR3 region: CASRRLAGAQETQYF. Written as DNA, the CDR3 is TGTGCCAGCAGAAGACTAGCGGGGGCTCAAGAGACCCAGTACTTC.

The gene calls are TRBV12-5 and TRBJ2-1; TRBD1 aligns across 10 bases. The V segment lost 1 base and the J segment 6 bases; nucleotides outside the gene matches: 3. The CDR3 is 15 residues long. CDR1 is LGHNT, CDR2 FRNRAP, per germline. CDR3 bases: TGTGCTAGTGGTTTGGGACAGGGGGCTAGCAATGAGCAGTTCTTC. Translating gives CASGLGQGASNEQFF.

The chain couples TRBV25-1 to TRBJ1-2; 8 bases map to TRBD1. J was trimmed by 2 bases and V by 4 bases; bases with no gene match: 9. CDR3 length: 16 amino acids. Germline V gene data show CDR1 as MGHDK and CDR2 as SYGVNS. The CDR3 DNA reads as TGTGCCAGCAGTGCGACAGGGGTGCTAGAGAACTATGGCTACACCTTC. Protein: CASSATGVLENYGYTF.

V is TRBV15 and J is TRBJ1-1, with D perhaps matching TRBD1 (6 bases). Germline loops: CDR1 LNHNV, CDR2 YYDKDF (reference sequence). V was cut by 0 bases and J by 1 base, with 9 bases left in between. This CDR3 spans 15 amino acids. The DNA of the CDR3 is TGTGCCACCAGCAGAGACAGGGGCTGGAACACTGAAGCTTTCTTT. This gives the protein CATSRDRGWNTEAFF.

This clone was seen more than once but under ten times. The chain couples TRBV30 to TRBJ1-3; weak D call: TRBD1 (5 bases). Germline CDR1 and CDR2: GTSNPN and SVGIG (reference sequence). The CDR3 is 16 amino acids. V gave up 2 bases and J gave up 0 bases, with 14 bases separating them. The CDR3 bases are TGTGCCTGGAGTTCGGGAGGGGTCTTCTCTGGAAACACCATATATTTT. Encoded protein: CAWSSGGVFSGNTIYF.

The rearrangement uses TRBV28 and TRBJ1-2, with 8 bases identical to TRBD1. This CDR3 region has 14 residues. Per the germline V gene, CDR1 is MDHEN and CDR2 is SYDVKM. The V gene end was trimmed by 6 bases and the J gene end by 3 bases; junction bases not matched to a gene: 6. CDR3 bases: TGTGCCAGCAGCCAGGGGGCCTTAGACTATGGCTACACCTTC. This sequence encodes CASSQGALDYGYTF.

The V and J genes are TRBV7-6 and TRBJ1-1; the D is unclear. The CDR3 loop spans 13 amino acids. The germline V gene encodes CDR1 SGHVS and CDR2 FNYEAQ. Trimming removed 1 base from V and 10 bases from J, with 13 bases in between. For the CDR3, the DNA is TGTGCCAGCAGCTTAGAATGGGGAAGCGGAGCTTTCTTT. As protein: CASSLEWGSGAFF.

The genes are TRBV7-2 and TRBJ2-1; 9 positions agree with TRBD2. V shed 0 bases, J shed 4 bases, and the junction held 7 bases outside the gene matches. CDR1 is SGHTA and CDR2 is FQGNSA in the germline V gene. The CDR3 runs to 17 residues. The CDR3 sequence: CASSLAAGGPAYNEQFF. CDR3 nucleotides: TGTGCCAGCAGCTTAGCTGCGGGAGGGCCGGCGTACAATGAGCAGTTCTTC.

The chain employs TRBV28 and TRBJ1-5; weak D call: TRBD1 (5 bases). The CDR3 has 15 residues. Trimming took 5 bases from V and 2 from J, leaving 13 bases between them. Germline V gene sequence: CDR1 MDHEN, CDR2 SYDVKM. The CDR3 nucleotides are TGTGCCAGCAGTCTCGCGTCGGGGGGCAATCAGCCCCAGCATTTT. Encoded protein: CASSLASGGNQPQHF.

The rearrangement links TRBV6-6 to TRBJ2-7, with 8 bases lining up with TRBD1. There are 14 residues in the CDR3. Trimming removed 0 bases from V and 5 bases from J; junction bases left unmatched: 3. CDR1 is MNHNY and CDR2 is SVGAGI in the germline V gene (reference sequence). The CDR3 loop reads CASSYSSGGNEQYF. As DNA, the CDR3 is TGTGCCAGCAGTTACTCTTCAGGGGGCAACGAGCAGTACTTC.

CDR3 loop: CASSPQGDNYGYTF. In DNA form, the CDR3 reads TGTGCCAGCAGTCCCCAGGGGGATAACTATGGCTACACCTTC. The chain links TRBV6-5 to TRBJ1-2; TRBD1 matches at 7 bases. The trim removed 5 bases at V and 1 base at J, leaving 4 bases unmatched. This CDR3 region has 14 residues. From germline, CDR1 is MNHEY and CDR2 SVGAGI.

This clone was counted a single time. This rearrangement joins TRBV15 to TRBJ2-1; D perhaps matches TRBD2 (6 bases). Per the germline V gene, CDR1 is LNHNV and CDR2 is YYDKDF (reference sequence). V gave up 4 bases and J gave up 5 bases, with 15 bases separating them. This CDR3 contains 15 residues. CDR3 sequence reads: CATSIGLADDNEQFF. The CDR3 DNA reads TGTGCCACCAGCATTGGTTTAGCGGATGACAATGAGCAGTTCTTC.

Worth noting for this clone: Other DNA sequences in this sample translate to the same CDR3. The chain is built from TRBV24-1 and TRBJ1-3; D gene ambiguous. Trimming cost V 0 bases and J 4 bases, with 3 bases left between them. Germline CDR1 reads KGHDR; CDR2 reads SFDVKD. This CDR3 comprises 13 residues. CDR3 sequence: CATSDLRGNTIYF. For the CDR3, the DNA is TGTGCCACCAGTGATTTGCGGGGAAACACCATATATTTT.

CDR3 sequence reads: CASSYSGGPYNEQFF. The CDR3 region has the DNA TGTGCCAGCAGCTATAGCGGGGGACCCTACAATGAGCAGTTCTTC. This chain links TRBV7-2 with TRBJ2-1, with TRBD2 matching 9 bases. This CDR3 spans 15 amino acids. The V gene end was trimmed by 4 bases and the J gene end by 2 bases; junction bases not matched to a gene: 3. Per germline, CDR1 SGHTA and CDR2 FQGNSA.

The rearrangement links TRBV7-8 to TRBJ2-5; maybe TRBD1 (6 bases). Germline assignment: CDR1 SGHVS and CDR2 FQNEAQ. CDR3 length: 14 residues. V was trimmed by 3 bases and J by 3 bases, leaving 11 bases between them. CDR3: CASSFWGPEETQYF. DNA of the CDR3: TGTGCCAGCAGCTTTTGGGGGCCAGAAGAGACCCAGTACTTC.

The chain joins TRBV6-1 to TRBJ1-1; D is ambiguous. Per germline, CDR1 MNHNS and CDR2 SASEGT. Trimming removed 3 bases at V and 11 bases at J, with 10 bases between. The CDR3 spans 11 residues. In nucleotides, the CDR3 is TGTGCCAGCAGTGAGGGCGTCTGGGCTTTCTTT. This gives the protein CASSEGVWAFF.